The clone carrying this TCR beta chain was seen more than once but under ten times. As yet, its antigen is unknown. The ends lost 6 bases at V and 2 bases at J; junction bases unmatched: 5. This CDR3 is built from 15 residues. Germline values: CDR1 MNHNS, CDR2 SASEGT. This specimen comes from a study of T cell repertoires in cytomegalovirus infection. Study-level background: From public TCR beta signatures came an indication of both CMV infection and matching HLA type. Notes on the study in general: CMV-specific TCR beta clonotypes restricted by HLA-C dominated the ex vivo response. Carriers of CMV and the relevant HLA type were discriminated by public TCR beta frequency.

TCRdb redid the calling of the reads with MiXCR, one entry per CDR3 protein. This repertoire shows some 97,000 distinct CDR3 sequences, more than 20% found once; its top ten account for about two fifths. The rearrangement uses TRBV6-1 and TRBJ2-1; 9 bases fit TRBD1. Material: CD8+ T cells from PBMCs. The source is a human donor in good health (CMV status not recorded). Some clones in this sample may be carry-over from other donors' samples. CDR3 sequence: CASRLWTGAYNEQFF. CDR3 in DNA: TGTGCCAGCAGGCTGTGGACAGGGGCCTACAATGAGCAGTTCTTC.